This TCR beta chain derives from a study of T cell responses to AZD1222 COVID-19 vaccine. Study results and limitations: CD4 TCRs linked to vaccination spanned spike, dominating at 160-218 and 743-854. Spike-specific TCR breadth and depth both grew after two AZD1222 doses.

In regard to this clone: What it binds is unknown.

The table came from immunoSEQ multiplex PCR; TCRdb's copy has only in-frame clones and leaves some out. The sample contains about 130,000 clones, about nine tenths of which appear only once. J gave up 7 bases and V 4 bases, and 9 bases lay outside the gene matches. The CDR3 runs 15 residues. The germline V gene has CDR1 MDHEN and CDR2 SYDVKM. The V call is TRBV28, the J call TRBJ1-4; 7 bases line up with TRBD1. This TCR came from an adult in good health. The sequenced sample was peripheral blood, obtained on day 0 of AZD1222 vaccination. The CDR3 here is CASSSPQGRGEKLFF. In DNA, the CDR3 is TGTGCCAGCAGTTCTCCACAGGGGCGGGGTGAAAAACTGTTTTTT.